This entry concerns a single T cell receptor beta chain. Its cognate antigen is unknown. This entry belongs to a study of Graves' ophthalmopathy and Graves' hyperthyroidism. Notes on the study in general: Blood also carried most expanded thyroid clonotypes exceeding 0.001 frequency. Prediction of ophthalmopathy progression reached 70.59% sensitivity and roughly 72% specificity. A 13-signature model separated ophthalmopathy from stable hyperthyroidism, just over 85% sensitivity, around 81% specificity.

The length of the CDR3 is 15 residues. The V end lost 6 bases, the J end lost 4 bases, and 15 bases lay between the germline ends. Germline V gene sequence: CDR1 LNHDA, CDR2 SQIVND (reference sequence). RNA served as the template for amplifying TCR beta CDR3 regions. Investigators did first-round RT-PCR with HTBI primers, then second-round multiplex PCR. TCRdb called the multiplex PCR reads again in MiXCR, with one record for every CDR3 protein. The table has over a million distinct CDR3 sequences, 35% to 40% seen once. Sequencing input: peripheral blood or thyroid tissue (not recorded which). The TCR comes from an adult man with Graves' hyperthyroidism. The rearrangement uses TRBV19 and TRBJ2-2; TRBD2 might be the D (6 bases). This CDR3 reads CASSSGAGSTGELFF. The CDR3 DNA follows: TGTGCCAGTAGCTCCGGTGCGGGGTCCACCGGGGAGCTGTTTTTT.